The clone carrying this T cell receptor beta chain was picked up a small number of times. Its antigen is still unknown. Unmatched junction bases numbered 4, after V lost 5 bases and J lost 1 base. This CDR3 comprises 15 residues. From germline, CDR1 is SEHNR and CDR2 FQNEAQ (reference sequence). The library was made from cDNA and included unique molecular identifiers. MiXCR, run by TCRdb on the PCR reads, gives a single entry per CDR3 protein. The sample yields 450,000 or so distinct CDR3 sequences, around 40% seen once. These data come from a study of post-analysis software for immune sequencing data. General study findings and limits: There were about 5 TRBV segments more frequent in patients than controls, and TRBV5-6, TRBV5-1 and TRBV20-1 were among them.

Sequencing input: blood. This chain joins TRBV7-9 and TRBJ1-1, with 10 bases fitting TRBD1. This sequence originates from a girl between 10 and 17 years old with multiple sclerosis. The CDR3 region has the DNA TGTGCCAGCAGCGCGCGGGACAGGGGGAACACTGAAGCTTTCTTT. Protein product: CASSARDRGNTEAFF. Based on the CDR3 plus reference TRBV7-9 and TRBJ1-1, the full variable domain is DTGVSQNPRHKITKRGQNVTFRCDPISEHNRLYWYRQTLGQGPEFLTYFQNEAQLEKSRLLSDRFSAERPKGSFSTLEIQRTEQGDSAMYLCASSARDRGNTEAFFGQGTRLTVV.